This T cell receptor (beta chain) was observed in a study of T cells in Graves' hyperthyroidism and ophthalmopathy. Study-level results: Blood samples included most of the expanded thyroid clonotypes exceeding 0.001. Ophthalmopathy was model-predicted a median around 6.7 months pre-onset.

As concerns this clonotype: Its antigen is as yet unknown.

The CDR3 sequence is 14 residues long. Germline trimming cut 6 bases from V and 7 bases from J; bases unmatched to any gene: 8. The germline gives CDR1 DFQATT, CDR2 SNEGSKA (reference sequence). RNA transcripts provided the source from which TCR beta CDR3 regions were amplified. HTBI primers were employed in a first-round RT-PCR of the TCR CDR3. From the multiplex PCR reads, TCRdb called clonotypes with MiXCR, one entry per CDR3 protein. The repertoire holds around 690,000 distinct CDR3 sequences, with 15% to 20% as singletons. The gene calls are TRBV20-1 and TRBJ2-1, with TRBD2 matching over 11 bases. The clonotype comes from a man aged 50 to 59 with Graves' hyperthyroidism. The sequencing sample was made of blood. Written as DNA, the CDR3 is TGCAGTGCGAGGATAGCGGGAGGGGGGAATGAGCAGTTCTTC. It encodes CSARIAGGGNEQFF.